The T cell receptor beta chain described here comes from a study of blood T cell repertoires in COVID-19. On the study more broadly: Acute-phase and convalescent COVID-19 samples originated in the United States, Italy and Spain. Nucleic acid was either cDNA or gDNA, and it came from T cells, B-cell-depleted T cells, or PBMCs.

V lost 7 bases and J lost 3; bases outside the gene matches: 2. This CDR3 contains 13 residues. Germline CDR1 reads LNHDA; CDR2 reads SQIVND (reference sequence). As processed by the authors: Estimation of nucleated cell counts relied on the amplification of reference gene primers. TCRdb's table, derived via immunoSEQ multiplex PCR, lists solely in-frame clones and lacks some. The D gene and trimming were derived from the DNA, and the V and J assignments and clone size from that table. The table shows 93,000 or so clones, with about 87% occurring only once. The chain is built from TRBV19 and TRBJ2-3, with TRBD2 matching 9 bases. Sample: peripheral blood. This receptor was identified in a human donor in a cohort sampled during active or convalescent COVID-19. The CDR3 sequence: CASTAGGTDTQYF. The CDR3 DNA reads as TGTGCCAGTACGGCGGGGGGGACAGATACGCAGTATTTT.